This T cell receptor beta chain was sequenced for a study of CD8 T cells in ankylosing spondylitis. Study-level points and caveats: Disease-linked clones reportedly concentrated significantly in matched ankylosing spondylitis synovial fluid.

Germline-derived CDR1 and CDR2 are LNHNV and YYDKDF (reference sequence). The CDR3 contains 15 residues. V was cut by 5 bases and J by 4 bases, with 12 bases left in between. As regards this clonotype: Antigen: not known.

One entry per CDR3 protein results from TCRdb running MiXCR on the 5' RACE reads. The sample has about 250,000 distinct CDR3 sequences; roughly 32% are singletons. Material: blood, either unsorted or a sorted T cell fraction (not recorded which). The genes are TRBV15 and TRBJ2-6; the D gene is possibly TRBD2 (5 bases). The clonotype originates from a male donor with ankylosing spondylitis or in good health (not recorded which). CDR3 nucleotide sequence: TGTGCCACCAGCGGACTCTTTCCAGGGGCCAACGTCCTGACTTTC. It is translated as CATSGLFPGANVLTF.